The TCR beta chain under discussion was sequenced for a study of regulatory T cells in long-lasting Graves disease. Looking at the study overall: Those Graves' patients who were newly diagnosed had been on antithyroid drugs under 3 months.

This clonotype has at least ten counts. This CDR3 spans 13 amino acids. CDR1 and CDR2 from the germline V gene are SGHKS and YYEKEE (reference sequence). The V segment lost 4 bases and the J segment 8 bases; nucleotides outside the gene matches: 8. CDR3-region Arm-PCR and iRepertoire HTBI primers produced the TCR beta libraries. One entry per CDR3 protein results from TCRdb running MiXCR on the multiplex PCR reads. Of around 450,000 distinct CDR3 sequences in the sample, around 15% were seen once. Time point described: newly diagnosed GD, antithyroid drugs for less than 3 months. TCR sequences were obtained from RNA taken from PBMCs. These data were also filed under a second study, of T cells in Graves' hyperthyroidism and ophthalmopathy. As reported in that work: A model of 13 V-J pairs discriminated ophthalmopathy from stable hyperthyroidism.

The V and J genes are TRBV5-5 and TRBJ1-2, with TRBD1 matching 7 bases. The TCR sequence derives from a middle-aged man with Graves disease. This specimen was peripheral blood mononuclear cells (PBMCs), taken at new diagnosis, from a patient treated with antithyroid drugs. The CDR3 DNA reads TGTGCCAGCAGCCTCCGACAGGGAAGGGGCTACACCTTC. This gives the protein CASSLRQGRGYTF.